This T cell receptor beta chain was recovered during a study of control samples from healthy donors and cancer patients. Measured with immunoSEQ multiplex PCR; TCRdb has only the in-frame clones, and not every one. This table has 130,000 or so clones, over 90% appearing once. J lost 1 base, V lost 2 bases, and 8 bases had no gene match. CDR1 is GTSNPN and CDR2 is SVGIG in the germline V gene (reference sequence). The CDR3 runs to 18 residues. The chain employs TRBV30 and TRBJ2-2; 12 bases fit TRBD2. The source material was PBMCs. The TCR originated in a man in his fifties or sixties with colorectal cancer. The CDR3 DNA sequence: TGTGCCTGGAGTCCAGGACTAGCGGGGCACAAGAACACCGGGGAGCTGTTTTTT. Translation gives CAWSPGLAGHKNTGELFF.